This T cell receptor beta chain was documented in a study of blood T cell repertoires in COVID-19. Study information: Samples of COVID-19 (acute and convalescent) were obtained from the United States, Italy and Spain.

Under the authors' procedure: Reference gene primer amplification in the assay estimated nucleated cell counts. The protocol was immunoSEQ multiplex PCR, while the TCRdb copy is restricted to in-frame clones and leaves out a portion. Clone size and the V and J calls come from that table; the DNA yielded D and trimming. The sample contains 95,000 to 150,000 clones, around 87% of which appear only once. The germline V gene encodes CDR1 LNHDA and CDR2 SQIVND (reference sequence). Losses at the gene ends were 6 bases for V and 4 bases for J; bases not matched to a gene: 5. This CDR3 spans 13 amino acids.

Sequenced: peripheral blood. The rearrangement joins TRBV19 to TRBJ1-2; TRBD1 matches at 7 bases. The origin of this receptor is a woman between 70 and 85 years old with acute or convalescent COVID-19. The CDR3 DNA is TGTGCCAGTAGGGGGGACAGTCTCTATGGCTACACCTTC. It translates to CASRGDSLYGYTF.